Sequencing of this T cell receptor (beta chain) was carried out in a study of blood T cell repertoires in COVID-19. Study-wide context: The analysed material was cDNA or gDNA that came from T cells, B-cell-depleted T cells, or PBMCs.

Profiling relied on immunoSEQ multiplex PCR, and the TCRdb table lists in-frame clones only, not all of them. The sample shows 300,000 to 450,000 clones, more than 75% of them seen only once. About this clone: The sample holds other DNA sequences that translate to the same CDR3.

Enrollment of patients from Seattle took place during active infection, with longitudinal follow-up. Germline CDR1 and CDR2: SQVTM and ANQGSEA. CDR3 size: 13 residues. V was trimmed by 6 bases and J by 0 bases, leaving 11 bases between them. This clonotype was obtained from an older woman with COVID-19, enrolled during active disease. The chain combines TRBV29-1 with TRBJ1-1; TRBD1 might be the D (5 bases). Sample: peripheral blood. Written as DNA, the CDR3 is TGCAGCGTGGCGGGACGGATGAACACTGAAGCTTTCTTT. Its translation is CSVAGRMNTEAFF.